This T cell receptor beta chain was captured by sequencing in a study of control samples from healthy donors and cancer patients. Germline assignment: CDR1 MDHEN and CDR2 SYDVKM. V lost 5 bases and J 0 bases, leaving 8 bases between the germline ends. This CDR3 is 14 amino acids long. The data were produced by immunoSEQ multiplex PCR, yet TCRdb's version contains in-frame clones alone and is incomplete. The table includes some 150,000 clones, 91% detected once. The sample taken for sequencing was blood. This chain uses TRBV28 with TRBJ1-5; tentative D call: TRBD1 (5 bases). This clonotype originated in a man aged 25-40 years in good health. The CDR3 protein is CASSPRGSNQPQHF. In nucleotides, the CDR3 is TGTGCCAGCAGTCCAAGGGGTAGCAATCAGCCCCAGCATTTT.